The 5 T cell receptor beta chains given below trace back to one sample, sequenced in a study of cytomegalovirus exposure and HLA in healthy donors. Primers: 60 Vbeta forward and 13 Jbeta reverse. Measured with immunoSEQ multiplex PCR; TCRdb has only the in-frame clones, and not every one. The sample comprises about 130,000 clones, about 80% of which are singletons, and approximately 6.2% rests with the top ten. The sample taken for sequencing was PBMCs. The receptors were gathered from a middle-aged man in good health and CMV-seropositive.

The chain joins TRBV7-8 to TRBJ2-3; TRBD1 matches 7 bases. V shed 0 bases, J shed 2 bases, and the junction held 11 bases outside the gene matches. CDR1 is SGHVS and CDR2 is FQNEAQ in the germline V gene. The length of the CDR3 is 18 residues. Written as DNA, the CDR3 is TGTGCCAGCAGCTTAGCGACAGGGAGACAGGGATACACAGATACGCAGTATTTT. Amino acid sequence: CASSLATGRQGYTDTQYF.

The chain recombines TRBV14 with TRBJ1-2; the D is unclear. CDR1 and CDR2 from the germline V gene are SGHDN and FVKESK. This CDR3 contains 14 residues. V gave up 0 bases and J gave up 7 bases, with 12 bases separating them. CDR3 DNA: TGTGCCAGCAGCCAAGAAGCGGGCTGGGGTGGCTACACCTTC. Encoded protein: CASSQEAGWGGYTF. Looking up the rest from reference TRBV14 and TRBJ1-2 gives the full variable domain: EAGVTQFPSHSVIEKGQTVTLRCDPISGHDNLYWYRRVMGKEIKFLLHFVKESKQDESGMPNNRFLAERTGGTYSTLKVQPAELEDSGVYFCASSQEAGWGGYTFGSGTRLTVV.

V is TRBV7-9 and J is TRBJ2-3; a possible D gene is TRBD2 (6 bases). The V gene's germline CDR1 is SEHNR and CDR2 FQNEAQ (reference sequence). The CDR3 is made up of 14 amino acids. The V gene lost 3 bases and the J gene lost 6 bases, with 13 bases spanning the gap. CDR3 bases: TGTGCCAGCAGCTTCCGGGACTCGCCGGATACGCAGTATTTT. Translating gives CASSFRDSPDTQYF.

The V and J genes are TRBV27 and TRBJ2-7; unclear D gene. Trimming cost V 5 bases and J 9 bases, with 29 bases left between them. CDR1 is MNHEY and CDR2 is SMNVEV in the germline V gene (reference sequence). The CDR3 totals 17 residues. CDR3 residues: CASSPLIAYDTPTGQYF. CDR3 coding DNA: TGTGCCAGCAGTCCGCTTATAGCCTACGATACCCCGACGGGGCAGTACTTC.

V is TRBV19 and J is TRBJ1-5; the D is unclear. Germline V gene lookup returns CDR1 LNHDA and CDR2 SQIVND (reference sequence). The CDR3 has 14 residues. Trimming took off 7 bases at V and 0 bases at J, with 10 bases between the two ends. The CDR3 is CASKEYYSNQPQHF. The CDR3 DNA is TGTGCCAGTAAGGAGTACTATAGCAATCAGCCCCAGCATTTT.